The clone carrying this T cell receptor beta chain has only a few counts. The time point was: baseline, week 1 (first vaccination visit). Treatment in this sample: pre-vaccination baseline after standard-of-care therapy. Trimming at V came to 8 bases and at J to 5 bases, leaving 6 bases not matched to a gene. The CDR3 totals 12 residues. CDR1 is SQVTM, CDR2 ANQGSEA, per germline. This sample was included in a study of a mutant IDH1 vaccine in newly diagnosed glioma. Sequenced by immunoSEQ multiplex PCR; TCRdb stores in-frame clones only, minus some. The repertoire includes just under 95,000 clones, 80% of them detected once, and roughly 6.9% sits in the top ten.

The chain is built from TRBV29-1 and TRBJ2-5; 9 positions match TRBD1. This TCR derives from a man between 40 and 49 years old with glioma. Sequencing was performed on PBMCs, taken from a glioma patient treated with radiotherapy, temozolomide or both. DNA of the CDR3: TGCAGCCAACAGGGGGCACGGGAGACCCAGTACTTC. This sequence encodes CSQQGARETQYF.